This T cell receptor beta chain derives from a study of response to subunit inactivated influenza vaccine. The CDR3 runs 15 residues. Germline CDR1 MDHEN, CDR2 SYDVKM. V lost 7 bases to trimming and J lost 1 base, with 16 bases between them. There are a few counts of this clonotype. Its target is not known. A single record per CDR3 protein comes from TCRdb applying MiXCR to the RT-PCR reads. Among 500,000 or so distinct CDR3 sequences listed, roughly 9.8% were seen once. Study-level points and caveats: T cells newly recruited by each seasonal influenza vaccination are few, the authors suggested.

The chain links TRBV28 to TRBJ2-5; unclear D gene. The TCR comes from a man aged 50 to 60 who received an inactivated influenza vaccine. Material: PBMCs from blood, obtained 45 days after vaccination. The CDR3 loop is CASTLRALPQETQYF. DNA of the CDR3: TGTGCCAGCACCCTCCGGGCCCTTCCCCAAGAGACCCAGTACTTC.